Sequencing of this TCR beta chain was carried out in a study of T cell changes during pregnancy in multiple sclerosis. Measured with immunoSEQ multiplex PCR; TCRdb has only the in-frame clones, and not every one. The profile shows 50,000 or so clones, 93% of them singletons. J lost 4 bases, V lost 5 bases, and 13 bases had no gene match. Germline V gene sequence: CDR1 LNHDA, CDR2 SQIVND (reference sequence). The CDR3 runs to 16 residues. The sample consisted of peripheral blood, taken in the second trimester of pregnancy. The receptor comes from a female donor with multiple sclerosis, enrolled in a pregnancy study. The chain employs TRBV19 and TRBJ1-2; TRBD1 agrees at 7 bases. The CDR3: CASSARQGNGAYGYTF. The CDR3 DNA sequence: TGTGCCAGTAGTGCACGACAGGGCAATGGTGCCTATGGCTACACCTTC.